Listed below are T cell receptor beta chains from one sample, sequenced in a study of CD4 T cells in relation to SARS-CoV-2 and coronaviruses. Generated by immunoSEQ multiplex PCR, the TCRdb table keeps only in-frame clones and is missing some. The profile shows approximately 20,000 clones, around 81% of them singletons. Which antigens these TCRs recognize remains unknown. The sequencing sample was made of CD4+ T cells from PBMCs, cultured in vitro. These receptors were obtained from a human donor in good health. Both conserved end residues are part of each CDR3.

J gene: TRBJ2-7
CDR3 length: 14
V gene: TRBV2
CDR3 protein: CASSTDRLSYEQYF

J gene: TRBJ1-6
CDR3 length: 13
V gene: TRBV4-1
CDR3 protein: CASSQDLAVALHF

J gene: TRBJ2-4
CDR3 length: 14
V gene: TRBV2
CDR3 protein: CASSGGGTKNIQYF

J gene: TRBJ2-3
CDR3 length: 13
V gene: TRBV9
CDR3 protein: CASSVAWGGTQYF

J gene: TRBJ1-5
CDR3 length: 17
V gene: TRBV11-2
CDR3 protein: CASSLDYQTYSNQPQHF

J gene: TRBJ2-3
CDR3 length: 16
V gene: TRBV5-6
CDR3 protein: CASSLWTSGRTDTQYF

J gene: TRBJ2-7
CDR3 length: 12
V gene: TRBV3-1/TRBV3-2
CDR3 protein: CASSQRGREQYF

J gene: TRBJ1-6
CDR3 length: 13
V gene: TRBV5-4
CDR3 protein: CAISRGGNSPLHF

J gene: TRBJ1-5
CDR3 length: 13
V gene: TRBV7-2
CDR3 protein: CASSLAAAQPQHF

J gene: TRBJ2-2
CDR3 length: 15
V gene: TRBV11-3
CDR3 protein: CASSIRTSNTGELFF

J gene: TRBJ2-3
CDR3 length: 13
V gene: TRBV3-1/TRBV3-2
CDR3 protein: CASSQDLAQAQYF

J gene: TRBJ2-7
CDR3 length: 16
V gene: TRBV7-8
CDR3 protein: CASSQVLGLAGVEQYF

J gene: TRBJ2-7
CDR3 length: 14
V gene: TRBV10-3
CDR3 protein: CAIRRTGSSYEQYF

J gene: TRBJ1-1
CDR3 length: 13
V gene: TRBV6-5
CDR3 protein: CASSWRREGEAFF

J gene: TRBJ2-7
CDR3 length: 14
V gene: TRBV30
CDR3 protein: CAWRLASGSYEQYF

J gene: TRBJ1-1
CDR3 length: 12
V gene: TRBV29-1
CDR3 protein: CSGNTGGTEAFF

J gene: TRBJ2-5
CDR3 length: 17
V gene: TRBV2
CDR3 protein: CASSEGPSGRAGETQYF

J gene: TRBJ1-6
CDR3 length: 17
V gene: TRBV6-2/TRBV6-3
CDR3 protein: CASSYSGLGRHNSPLHF

J gene: TRBJ2-7
CDR3 length: 14
V gene: TRBV2
CDR3 protein: CASSEVEGAGEQYF

J gene: TRBJ1-5
CDR3 length: 16
V gene: TRBV5-1
CDR3 protein: CASSLDGGGGNQPQHF

J gene: TRBJ2-3
CDR3 length: 14
V gene: TRBV19
CDR3 protein: CASSSRDFPDTQYF

J gene: TRBJ2-3
CDR3 length: 16
V gene: TRBV7-9
CDR3 protein: CASSPGRGAGTDTQYF

J gene: TRBJ2-2
CDR3 length: 14
V gene: TRBV19
CDR3 protein: CASTPRHTTGELFF

J gene: TRBJ2-2
CDR3 length: 18
V gene: TRBV28
CDR3 protein: CASSPLLAGRVNTGELFF

J gene: TRBJ2-3
CDR3 length: 14
V gene: TRBV11-2
CDR3 protein: CASSSNNLADTQYF

J gene: TRBJ2-4
CDR3 length: 15
V gene: TRBV7-2
CDR3 protein: CASSPQGGGMNIQYF

J gene: TRBJ1-5
CDR3 length: 18
V gene: TRBV7-8
CDR3 protein: CASSLFEVWADSNQPQHF

J gene: TRBJ1-1
CDR3 length: 13
V gene: TRBV19
CDR3 protein: CASSIGAALRAFF

J gene: TRBJ2-5
CDR3 length: 15
V gene: TRBV13
CDR3 protein: CASSLGAGGAETQYF

J gene: TRBJ1-1
CDR3 length: 14
V gene: TRBV7-6
CDR3 protein: CASSSTPDNTEAFF